The clone carrying this T cell receptor (beta chain) has more than one count but fewer than ten. The antigen remains undetermined. This sample is drawn from a study of multiple sclerosis patients with progressive multifocal leukoencephalopathy. Study as a whole: The control group, sampled over time, had multiple sclerosis, received natalizumab and did not develop PML.

General study findings and limits: PML-onset expanded TRB clones were detectable before and during natalizumab therapy.

This CDR3 has 14 amino acids. Germline loops: CDR1 SGHAT, CDR2 FQNNGV. V gave up 0 bases and J gave up 5 bases, with 10 bases separating them. Sequenced by immunoSEQ multiplex PCR; TCRdb stores in-frame clones only, minus some. Of 25,000 to 35,000 clones listed, roughly 92% are singletons. The time point denotes: before natalizumab initiation. Every listed patient previously received interferon beta; all PML patients were women. The T0 samples predate the first natalizumab infusion. The TCR originated in a man between 25 and 39 years old with multiple sclerosis. The sequenced material came from PBMCs. The chain links TRBV11-2 to TRBJ2-5; D call uncertain. CDR3 sequence: CASSLDLPRETQYF. The CDR3 coding sequence is TGTGCCAGCAGCTTAGATCTCCCCCGTGAGACCCAGTACTTC.